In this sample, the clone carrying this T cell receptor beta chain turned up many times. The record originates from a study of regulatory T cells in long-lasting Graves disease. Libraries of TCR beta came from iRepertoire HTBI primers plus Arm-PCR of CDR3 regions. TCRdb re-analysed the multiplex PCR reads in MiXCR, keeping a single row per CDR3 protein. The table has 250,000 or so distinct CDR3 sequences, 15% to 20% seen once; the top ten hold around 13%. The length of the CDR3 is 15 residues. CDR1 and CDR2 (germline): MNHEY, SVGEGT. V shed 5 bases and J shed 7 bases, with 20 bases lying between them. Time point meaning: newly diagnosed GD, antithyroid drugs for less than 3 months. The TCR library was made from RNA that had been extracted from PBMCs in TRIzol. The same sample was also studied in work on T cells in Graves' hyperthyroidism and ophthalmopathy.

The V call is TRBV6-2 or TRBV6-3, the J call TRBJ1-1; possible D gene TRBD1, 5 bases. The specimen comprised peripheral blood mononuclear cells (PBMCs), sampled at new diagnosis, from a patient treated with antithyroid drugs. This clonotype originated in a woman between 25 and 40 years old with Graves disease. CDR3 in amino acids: CASSGPLGGVIEAFF. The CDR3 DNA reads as TGTGCCAGCAGTGGGCCACTTGGAGGGGTTATTGAAGCTTTCTTT.